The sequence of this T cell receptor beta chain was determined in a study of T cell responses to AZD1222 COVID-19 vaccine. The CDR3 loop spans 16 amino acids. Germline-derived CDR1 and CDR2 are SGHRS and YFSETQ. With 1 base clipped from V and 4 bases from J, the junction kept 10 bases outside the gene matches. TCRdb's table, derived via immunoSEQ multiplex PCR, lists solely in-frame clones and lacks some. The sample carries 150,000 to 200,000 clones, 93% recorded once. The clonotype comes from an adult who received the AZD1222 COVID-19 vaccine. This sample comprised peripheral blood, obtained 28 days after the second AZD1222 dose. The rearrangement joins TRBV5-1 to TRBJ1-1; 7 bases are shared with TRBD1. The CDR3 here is CASSLQGQEAATEAFF. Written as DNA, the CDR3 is TGCGCCAGCAGCTTGCAAGGACAGGAGGCGGCCACTGAAGCTTTCTTT.